The entry that follows covers one T cell receptor beta chain sequence. Its target is not known. Individuals with alopecia areata gave both lesional scalp punch biopsies and peripheral blood for collection. Following extraction, RNA underwent reverse transcription to cDNA, which served as the sequencing template. TCRdb's table, derived via immunoSEQ multiplex PCR, lists solely in-frame clones and lacks some. The sample gives 150,000 or so clones, about 50% of which show up once; approximately 20% is in the top ten. The sample comes from a study of CD8+ T cells in alopecia areata. Study-level background: Treatment comprised oral tofacitinib, 5 to 10 mg twice daily, in treated patients. Regarding the study as a whole: Sequenced scalp T cells also include alphabeta T cells resident in normal skin. Lesional scalp displayed greater clonality than normal scalp, most notably in alopecia totalis/universalis.

The sequencing used CD8+ T cells sorted from blood, collected at week 0. The TCR originated in a human donor with alopecia areata.

CDR3 loop: CACKYSNQPQHF. CDR3 nucleotide sequence: TGTGCCTGCAAATATAGCAATCAGCCCCAGCATTTT. The chain employs TRBV30 and TRBJ1-5; no reliable D call. The germline V gene encodes CDR1 GTSNPN and CDR2 SVGIG (reference sequence). The V end lost 6 bases, the J end lost 0 bases, and 6 bases lay between the germline ends. The CDR3 has 12 residues. The full variable domain, rest sourced from reference TRBV30 and TRBJ1-5, is SQTIHQWPATLVQPVGSPLSLECTVEGTSNPNLYWYRQAAGRGLQLLFYSVGIGQISSEVPQNLSASRPQDRQFILSSKKLLLSDSGFYLCACKYSNQPQHFGDGTRLSIL.